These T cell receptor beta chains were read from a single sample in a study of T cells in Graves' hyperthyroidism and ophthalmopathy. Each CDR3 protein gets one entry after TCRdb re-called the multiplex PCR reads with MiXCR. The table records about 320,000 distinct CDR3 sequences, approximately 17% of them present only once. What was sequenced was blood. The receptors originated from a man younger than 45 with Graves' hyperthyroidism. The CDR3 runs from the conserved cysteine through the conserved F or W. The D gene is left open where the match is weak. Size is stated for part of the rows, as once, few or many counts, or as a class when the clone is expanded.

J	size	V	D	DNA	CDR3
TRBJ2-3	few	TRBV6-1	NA	TGTGCCAGCAGTGAAGCGGGATGGGTGGATACGCAGTATTTT	CASSEAGWVDTQYF
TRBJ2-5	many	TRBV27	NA	TGTGCCAGCAGACTCCGCACGGCGACTCGGGGCCAAGAGACCCAGTACTTC	CASRLRTATRGQETQYF
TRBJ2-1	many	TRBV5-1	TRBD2	TGCGCCAGCAGAACTACTAGCGGCTCCTACAATGAGCAGTTCTTC	CASRTTSGSYNEQFF
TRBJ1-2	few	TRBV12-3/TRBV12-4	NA	TGTGCCAGCAGTTCCTCGACAGAGAACTATGGCTACACCTTC	CASSSSTENYGYTF
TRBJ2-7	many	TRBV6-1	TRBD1	TGTGCCAGCAGTAACGACAGGGCAAGACTCGAGCAGTACTTC	CASSNDRARLEQYF
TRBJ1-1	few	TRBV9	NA	TGTGCCAGCAGCCCAGGGGAGGGGACTGAAGCTTTCTTT	CASSPGEGTEAFF
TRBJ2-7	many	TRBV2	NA	TGTGCCAGCAGTAAAGCCTTAGAGAGTCGGTACGGGGAGCAGTACTTC	CASSKALESRYGEQYF
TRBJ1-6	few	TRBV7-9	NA	TGTGCCAGCAGCTTAGGAACCGGGACCCCTACGGGGGCCCTCCACTTT	CASSLGTGTPTGALHF
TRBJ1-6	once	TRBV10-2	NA	TGCGCCAGCAGTGACGACACCTCTCGCTCACCCCTCCACTTT	CASSDDTSRSPLHF
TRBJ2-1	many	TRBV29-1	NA	TGCAGCGTTGAAGATCTCGAAGGGGGCAATGAGCAGTTCTTC	CSVEDLEGGNEQFF
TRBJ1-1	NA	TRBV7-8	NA	TGTGCCAGCAGCTTAAACAGGGTGGTTACTGAAGCTTTCTTT	CASSLNRVVTEAFF
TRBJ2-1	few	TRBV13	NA	TGTGCCAGTAGTCCCGGGGGCGGATGGAATGAGCAGTTCTTC	CASSPGGGWNEQFF
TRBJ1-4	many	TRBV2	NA	TGTGCCAGCCGGGACGGAGCTAATGAAAAACTGTTTTTT	CASRDGANEKLFF
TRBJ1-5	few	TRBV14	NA	TGTGCCAGCAGTACAGGGTGGAATCAGCCCCAGCATTTT	CASSTGWNQPQHF
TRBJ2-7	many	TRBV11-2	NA	TGTGCCAGCAAACCCCTTCGGGACCACGCCTACGAGCAGTACTTC	CASKPLRDHAYEQYF
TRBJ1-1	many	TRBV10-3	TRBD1	TGTGCCATCAGTGAACGGGACAGGGACACTGAAGCTTTCTTT	CAISERDRDTEAFF
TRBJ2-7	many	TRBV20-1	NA	TGCAGTGCTACTGACAGAACCTACGAGCAGTACTTC	CSATDRTYEQYF
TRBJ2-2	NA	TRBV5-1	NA	TGCGCCGGCAGCGCCGACCCGAACACCGGGGAGCTGTTTTTT	CAGSADPNTGELFF
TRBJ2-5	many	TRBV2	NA	TGTGCCAGCAGCCGGGGCTACCAAGAGACCCAGTACTTC	CASSRGYQETQYF
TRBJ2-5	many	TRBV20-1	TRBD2	TGCAGTGCTTCTGGACTAGTAGGCGAGACCCAGTACTTC	CSASGLVGETQYF
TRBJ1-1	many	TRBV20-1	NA	TGCAGTGCCGTTCCTCACGGGGGAGCCACTGAAGCTTTCTTT	CSAVPHGGATEAFF
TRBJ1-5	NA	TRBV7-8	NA	TGTGCCAGCAGCTGGGGGGACGCAAACAATCAGCCCCAGCATTTT	CASSWGDANNQPQHF
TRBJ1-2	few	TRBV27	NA	TGTGCCAGCAGTTTCCCCGGGTCCAATCGCACCTTC	CASSFPGSNRTF
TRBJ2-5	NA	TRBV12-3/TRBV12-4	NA	TGTGCCAGCAGTTTTCGGCGGGCTCGCCAAGAGACCCAGTACTTC	CASSFRRARQETQYF
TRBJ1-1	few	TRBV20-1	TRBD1	TGCAGTGCTAGAGCGTGGGGACAGGGGGCTGAAGCTTTCTTT	CSARAWGQGAEAFF
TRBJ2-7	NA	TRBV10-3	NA	TGTGCCATCAGTGAGGGACAGCCCTACGAGCAGTACTTC	CAISEGQPYEQYF
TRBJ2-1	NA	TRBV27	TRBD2	TGTGCCAGCAGTAATAGCGGGAGAGTATACAATGAGCAGTTCTTC	CASSNSGRVYNEQFF
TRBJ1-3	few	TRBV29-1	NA	TGCAGCGCCACCAACCACTTCTCTGGAAACACCATATATTTT	CSATNHFSGNTIYF
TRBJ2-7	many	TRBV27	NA	TGTGCCAGCCGAACCGGGACACGGTTATACGAGCAGTACTTC	CASRTGTRLYEQYF
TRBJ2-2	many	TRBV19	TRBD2	TGTGCCAGTAGTATTGGACTAGAGACCGGGGAGCTGTTTTTT	CASSIGLETGELFF
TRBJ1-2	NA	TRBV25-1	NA	TGTGCCAGCAGTGGCGGGACTCTCTATGGCTACACCTTC	CASSGGTLYGYTF
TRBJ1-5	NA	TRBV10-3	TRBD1	TGTGCCATCAGTGAGTCGGGACAGGGGGGCAATCAGCCCCAGCATTTT	CAISESGQGGNQPQHF
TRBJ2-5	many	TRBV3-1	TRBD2	TGTGCCAGCGCCCCGGTAGCGGGAGGTGAGACCCAGTACTTC	CASAPVAGGETQYF
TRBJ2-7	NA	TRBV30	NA	TGTGCCTGGACGCAGGCCGACTACGAGCAGTACTTC	CAWTQADYEQYF
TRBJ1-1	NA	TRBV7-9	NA	TGTGCCCCCGGGAGGTTCAACACTGAAGCTTTCTTT	CAPGRFNTEAFF
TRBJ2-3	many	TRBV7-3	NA	TGTGCCAGCAGCTTTTCCCTCGACCGCACAGATACGCAGTATTTT	CASSFSLDRTDTQYF
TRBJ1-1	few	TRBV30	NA	TGTGCCTGGAGTACCGGGACGACGAACACTGAAGCTTTCTTT	CAWSTGTTNTEAFF
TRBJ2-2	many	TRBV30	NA	TGTGCCTGGATAGGGTCACCCACCAACACCGGGGAGCTGTTTTTT	CAWIGSPTNTGELFF
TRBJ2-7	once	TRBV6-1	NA	TGTGCCAGCAGTGCTTACGACGGGCAGTACTTC	CASSAYDGQYF
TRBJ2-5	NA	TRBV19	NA	TGTGCCAGTAGTAGGACTGTGAACCTCCAAGAGACCCAGCACTTC	CASSRTVNLQETQHF
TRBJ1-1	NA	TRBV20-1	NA	TGCAGTGCCAAGGGCGGCGGATTAGACACTGAAGCTTTCTTT	CSAKGGGLDTEAFF
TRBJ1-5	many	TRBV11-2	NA	TGTGCCAGCAGCTTGAACCTCTATCAGCCCCAGCATTTT	CASSLNLYQPQHF
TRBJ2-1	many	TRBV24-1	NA	TGTGCCACCAGTGATTTTCTAGGGGACGGGAATGAGCAGTTCTTC	CATSDFLGDGNEQFF
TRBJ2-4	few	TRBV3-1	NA	TGTGCCAGCAGCCAAAGGGAAAACATTCAGTACTTC	CASSQRENIQYF
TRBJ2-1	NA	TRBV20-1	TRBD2	TGCAGTGGGCTAGCGGGAAGTTACAATGAGCAGTTCTTC	CSGLAGSYNEQFF
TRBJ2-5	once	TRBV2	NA	TGTGCCAGCAGTGGGGGGGCCCAAGAGACCCAGTACTTC	CASSGGAQETQYF
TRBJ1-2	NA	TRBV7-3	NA	TGTGCCAGCAGCTTAACACCGGGGTTCTATGGCTACACCTTC	CASSLTPGFYGYTF
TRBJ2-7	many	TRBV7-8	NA	TGTGCCAGCAGCTCACGGGACGGGACCTACGAGCAGTACTTC	CASSSRDGTYEQYF
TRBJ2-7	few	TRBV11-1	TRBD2	TGTGCCAGCAGCTTAGGTTGGACTAGCGCTAGATACGAGCAGTACTTC	CASSLGWTSARYEQYF
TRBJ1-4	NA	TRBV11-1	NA	TGTGCCAGCAGCGCCGAGTCAACTAATGAAACACTGTTTTTT	CASSAESTNETLFF
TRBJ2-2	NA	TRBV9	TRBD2	TGTGCCAGCAGCCAGGGACTAGCGGGAGGGCCGAAGACCGGGGAGCTGTTTTTT	CASSQGLAGGPKTGELFF
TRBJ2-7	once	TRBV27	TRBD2	TGTGCCAGCCAGGCGCAGGGGACTAGCGGGAGGGCCAATGAGCAGTACTTC	CASQAQGTSGRANEQYF
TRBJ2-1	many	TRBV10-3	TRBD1	TGTGCCAATCGCGGACAGGGTGAGGCGGATGAGCAGTTCTTC	CANRGQGEADEQFF
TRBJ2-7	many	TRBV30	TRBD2	TGTGCCTGGAGTTCTGCTAGCGGGATCGAGCAGTACTTC	CAWSSASGIEQYF
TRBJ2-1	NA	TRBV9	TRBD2	TGTGCCAGCAGCGTAGGGGGGGGAAACGGTAATGAGCAGTTCTTC	CASSVGGGNGNEQFF
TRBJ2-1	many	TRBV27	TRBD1	TGTGCCAGCAGTTCCCTCGGGACAGGGGGCTACAATGAGCAGTTCTTC	CASSSLGTGGYNEQFF